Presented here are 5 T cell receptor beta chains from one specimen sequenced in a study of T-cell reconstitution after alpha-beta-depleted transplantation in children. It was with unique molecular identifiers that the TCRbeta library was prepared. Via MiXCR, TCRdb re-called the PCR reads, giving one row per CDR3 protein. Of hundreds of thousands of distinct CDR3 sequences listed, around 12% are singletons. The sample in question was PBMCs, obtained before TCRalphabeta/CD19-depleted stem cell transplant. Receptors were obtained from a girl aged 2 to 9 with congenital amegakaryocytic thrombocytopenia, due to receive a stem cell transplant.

CDR3 bases: TGTGCCAGCAGTTTTAACCCCCAGGGCGGGGCAACCTACGAGCAGTACTTC. Translated, it gives CASSFNPQGGATYEQYF. The chain is built from TRBV12-3 or TRBV12-4 and TRBJ2-7; D possibly corresponds to TRBD2 (6 bases). This CDR3 contains 17 residues. V shed 3 bases and J shed 2 bases, with 20 bases lying between them.

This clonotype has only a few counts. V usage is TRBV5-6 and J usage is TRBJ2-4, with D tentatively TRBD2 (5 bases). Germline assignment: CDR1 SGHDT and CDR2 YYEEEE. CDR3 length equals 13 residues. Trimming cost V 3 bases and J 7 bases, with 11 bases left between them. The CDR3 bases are TGTGCCAGCAGCTCGCGATCTAGCAACATTCAGTACTTC. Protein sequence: CASSSRSSNIQYF. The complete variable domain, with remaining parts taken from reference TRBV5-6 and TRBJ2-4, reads DAGVTQSPTHLIKTRGQQVTLRCSPKSGHDTVSWYQQALGQGPQFIFQYYEEEERQRGNFPDRFSGHQFPNYSSELNVNALLLGDSALYLCASSSRSSNIQYFGAGTRLSVL.

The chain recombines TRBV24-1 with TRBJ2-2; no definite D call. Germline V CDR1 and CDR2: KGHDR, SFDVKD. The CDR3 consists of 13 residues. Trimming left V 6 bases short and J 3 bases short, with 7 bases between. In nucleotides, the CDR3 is TGTGCCACCAGTCGCCAGGACACCGGGGAGCTGTTTTTT. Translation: CATSRQDTGELFF.

CDR3 loop: CSAGGTRGSFGSYEQYF. Here the CDR3 DNA reads TGCAGTGCCGGGGGGACTAGAGGTTCGTTTGGGTCTTACGAGCAGTACTTC. The rearrangement joins TRBV20-1 to TRBJ2-7; TRBD2 aligns across 8 bases. This CDR3 spans 17 amino acids. J was trimmed by 4 bases and V by 6 bases; bases with no gene match: 20. Germline V lookup: CDR1 DFQATT, CDR2 SNEGSKA (reference sequence).

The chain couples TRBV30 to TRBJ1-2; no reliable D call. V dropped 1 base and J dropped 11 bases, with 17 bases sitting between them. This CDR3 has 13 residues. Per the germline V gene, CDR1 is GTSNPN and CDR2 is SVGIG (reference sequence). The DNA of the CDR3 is TGTGCCTGGAGTGCGGTTTTTGGACTTGGGTACACCTTC. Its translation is CAWSAVFGLGYTF.